This T cell receptor (beta chain) was recorded in a study of regulatory T cells in long-lasting Graves disease. Ten or more counts support this clonotype. Its antigen is still unknown. Time point meaning: newly diagnosed GD, antithyroid drugs for less than 3 months. From PBMCs, RNA was extracted and then used to make the TCR library. Patients of an endocrinology department in Xi'an, China, were included. From germline, CDR1 is MNHNS and CDR2 SASEGT. J gave up 4 bases and V 8 bases, and 8 bases lay outside the gene matches. CDR3 length: 14 residues. Broader study findings: Comparison showed that persistent patients shared more public clonotypes (2,741) than new patients (approximately 930).

Arm-PCR of CDR3 regions and iRepertoire HTBI primers were used to build TCR beta libraries. TCRdb re-analysed the multiplex PCR reads in MiXCR, keeping a single row per CDR3 protein. The sample has approximately 350,000 distinct CDR3 sequences, around 16% seen once. The same data also contributed to another study, on T cells in Graves' hyperthyroidism and ophthalmopathy. That paper adds: Most thyroid clonotypes that were expanded above 0.001 also turned up in blood. Median prediction lead before ophthalmopathy onset was about 6.5 months with the model.

This specimen was peripheral blood mononuclear cells (PBMCs), taken at new diagnosis, from a patient treated with antithyroid drugs. The sequence was obtained from a woman between 18 and 29 years old with Graves disease. J is TRBJ2-1 and V is TRBV6-1; 7 bases align to TRBD1. In DNA form, the CDR3 reads TGTGCCAGCTCTGTATGGGGACAGTACAATGAGCAGTTCTTC. This translates into CASSVWGQYNEQFF.